This T cell receptor beta chain was documented in a study of T cells after yellow fever vaccination. The CDR3 covers 16 residues. Germline V gives CDR1 SGHTA, CDR2 FQGTGA. General study points: The study found a weaker secondary response that peaked faster, day 5 versus 15.

Regarding this clonotype: Antigen: not known. The junction departs from the called germline gene at one end, perhaps through a read error.

TCR cDNA was made by 5'RACE template switching, adding a universal primer site and UMIs. In TCRdb, the 5' RACE reads were re-called with MiXCR into one record per CDR3 protein. The sample has 500,000 to 650,000 distinct CDR3 sequences, about a sixth seen once. The clonotype comes from a man between 18 and 35 years old who received the YFV17D yellow fever vaccine. The sample was PBMCs, taken more than 4 days after the first yellow fever vaccination. The chain uses TRBV7-3 and TRBJ2-2, with D possibly matching TRBD1 (6 bases). The CDR3 bases are TGTGCCAGCAGTTTAACAGGGTTGACGAACACCGGGGAGCTGTTTTTT. Amino acids: CASSLTGLTNTGELFF.